This T cell receptor beta chain stems from a study of T-cell memory formation after mild COVID-19. Study details: The TCR clusters were mostly specific to one donor. General study findings and limits: Clones shrinking from day 15 to 85 showed even CD4/CD8 mixes; later expanders tilted CD4+.

Constant-segment-primed 5'RACE gave TCR alpha and TCR beta cDNA libraries with sample barcodes and UMIs. TCRdb ran MiXCR on the 5' RACE reads and lists one entry per CDR3 protein. Among under 600,000 distinct CDR3 sequences listed, about 20% were seen once. This clonotype was detected only a few times. Antigen unknown. Per germline, CDR1 SGHDT and CDR2 YYEEEE. The CDR3 contains 14 residues. V trimming: 4 bases; J trimming: 4 bases; junction bases outside the gene matches: 8. This sequence was found in an adult woman who had mild COVID-19 (a few samples of this study predate the infection). Cell type and time point are not known. The sequenced sample was PBMCs or a T cell subset sorted from them (not recorded which). The J gene is TRBJ2-7, the V gene TRBV5-6; 7 bases are shared with TRBD1. CDR3 nucleotide sequence: TGTGCCAGCAGCCCCGGGACAGACCGTTACGAGCAGTACTTC. This codes for CASSPGTDRYEQYF.